This paragraph covers one TCR beta chain sequence. Its specific antigen is unknown. Base qualities are missing; no much larger clone stands one base away. To sequence the TCRbeta CDR3 region, genomic DNA was isolated from the sorted cells. The immunoSEQ Assay was used to sequence the TCRbeta CDR3 regions. Held by TCRdb, this immuneACCESS table contains in-frame sequences only and omits some clones. Under half of the omission traces to an unresolved V gene where checked; the cause of the rest is unknown. Here the sample has 21,000 or so clones; just under 90% occur a single time. 20% to 30% of the sample is held by the ten biggest clonotypes. There are 15 amino acids in the CDR3, from cysteine to phenylalanine inclusive. Left in the record is the CDR3 DNA by itself, 45 bases read in frame from the first base. For CDR1 and CDR2, the germline V gene lists SNHLY and FYNNEI. V sheds 1 base and J sheds 5 bases, leaving 12 bases between their ends.

The sample comes from a study of OX40 agonist ivuxolimab in advanced cancers. The study in broad terms: The costimulatory receptor OX40 (CD134) was targeted by ivuxolimab, a fully human IgG2 agonistic monoclonal antibody. The dose-escalation cohort was 82.7% male with a mean age of approximately 60 years, ranging from roughly 23 to 85. Of the 50 to 55 patients in dose escalation, about 20 had hepatocellular carcinoma, around 15 had melanoma, 9 had renal cell carcinoma and 9 had head and neck cancer. Peripheral TCRbeta sequencing aimed to test whether ivuxolimab altered TCR sequence diversity and caused clonal T-cell expansion. The paper describes the monotherapy dose-escalation part (N ≈ 49 patients) of the phase I trial of ivuxolimab. Intravenous ivuxolimab was administered to patients every 2 weeks at six dose levels: 0.01, 0.1, 0.3, 1.5, 3 and 10 mg/kg. Partial responses occurred in three dose-escalation patients, of whom one had hepatocellular carcinoma and two had cutaneous melanoma. Patients were allowed to have had prior anti-PD-1, anti-PD-L1 or anti-CTLA-4 therapy, and around 43% of the dose-escalation patients had been treated with checkpoint inhibitors.

Patients with a history of autoimmune disease or receiving systemic immunosuppression were excluded from the trial. Peripheral blood for TCR sequencing was drawn from every dose cohort at baseline, at cycle 4 day 1 and at cycle 7 day 1. Samples were obtained from an open-label, multicenter, first-in-human phase I dose-escalation trial of ivuxolimab. Adults with locally advanced or metastatic head and neck squamous cell, hepatocellular, melanoma or renal cell carcinoma were enrolled in the trial. Before TCR sequencing, CD4+ T cells and CD8+ T cells were sorted from peripheral blood as separate populations. Summary of the overall study and its limitations: At doses from 0.1 to 3.0 mg/kg, clonal expansion was seen in both CD4+ and CD8+ blood T cells between baseline and week 6. In the 0.1-3.0 mg/kg groups, partial responders had among the lowest normalized peripheral clonal expansion, particularly in CD8+ T cells. After ivuxolimab, CD8+ T cells had more expanded clones than CD4+ T cells on average. Low levels of normalized T-cell clonal expansion were also shown by some nonresponding patients. The antigen specificity of the peripheral T cells that underwent clonal expansion was not determined.

Recombination connected TRBV2 to TRBJ2-1, with TRBD2 tentatively as D gene (7 bases match). The source material was CD4+ or CD8+ T cells sorted from blood, sampled in a trial of the OX40 agonist ivuxolimab. The TCR sequence derives from an adult with an advanced solid tumor such as melanoma, head and neck, liver or kidney cancer. The DNA sequence follows: TGTGCCAGCAGTGAAGTGGGGGGGCCGGACAATGAGCAGTTCTTC. This is translated as CASSEVGGPDNEQFF.